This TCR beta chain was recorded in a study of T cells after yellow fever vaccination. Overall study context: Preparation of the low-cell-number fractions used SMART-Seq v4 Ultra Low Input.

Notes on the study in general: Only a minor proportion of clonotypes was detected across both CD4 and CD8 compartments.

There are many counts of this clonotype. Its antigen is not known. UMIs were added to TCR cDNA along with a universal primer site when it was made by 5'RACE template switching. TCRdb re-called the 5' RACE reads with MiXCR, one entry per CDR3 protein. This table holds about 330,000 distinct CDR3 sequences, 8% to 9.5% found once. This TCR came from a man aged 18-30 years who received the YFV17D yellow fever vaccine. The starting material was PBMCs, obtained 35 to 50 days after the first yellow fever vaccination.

CDR3 sequence: CASSPGSGQAYEQYF. DNA for the CDR3: TGTGCCAGCAGCCCTGGTTCGGGACAGGCCTACGAGCAGTACTTC. This sequence joins TRBV25-1 and TRBJ2-7; 8 bases are a match to TRBD1. Losses at the gene ends were 6 bases for V and 2 bases for J; bases not matched to a gene: 9. CDR3 size: 15 residues. CDR1 MGHDK and CDR2 SYGVNS come from the germline V gene.